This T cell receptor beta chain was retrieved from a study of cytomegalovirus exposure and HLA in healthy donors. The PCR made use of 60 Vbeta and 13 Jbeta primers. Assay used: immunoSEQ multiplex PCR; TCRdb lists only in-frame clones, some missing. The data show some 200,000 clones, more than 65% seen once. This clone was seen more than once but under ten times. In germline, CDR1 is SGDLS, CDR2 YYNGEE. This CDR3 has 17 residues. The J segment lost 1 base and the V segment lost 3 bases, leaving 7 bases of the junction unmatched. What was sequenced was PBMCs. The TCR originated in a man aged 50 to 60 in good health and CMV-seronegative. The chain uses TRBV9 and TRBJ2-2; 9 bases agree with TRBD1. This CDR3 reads CASSAPRDRVNTGELFF. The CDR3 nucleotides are TGTGCCAGCAGCGCGCCGCGGGACAGGGTGAACACCGGGGAGCTGTTTTTT. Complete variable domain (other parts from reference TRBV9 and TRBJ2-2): DSGVTQTPKHLITATGQRVTLRCSPRSGDLSVYWYQQSLDQGLQFLIQYYNGEERAKGNILERFSAQQFPDLHSELNLSSLELGDSALYFCASSAPRDRVNTGELFFGEGSRLTVL.